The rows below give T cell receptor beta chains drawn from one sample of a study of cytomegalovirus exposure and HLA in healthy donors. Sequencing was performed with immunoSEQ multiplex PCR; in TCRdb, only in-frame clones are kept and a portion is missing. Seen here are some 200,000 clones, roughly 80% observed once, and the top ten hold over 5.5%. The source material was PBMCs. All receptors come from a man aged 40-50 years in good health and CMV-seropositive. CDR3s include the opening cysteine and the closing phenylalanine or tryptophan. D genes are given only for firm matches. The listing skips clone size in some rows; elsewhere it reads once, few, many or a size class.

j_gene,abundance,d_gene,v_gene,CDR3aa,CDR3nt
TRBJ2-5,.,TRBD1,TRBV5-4,CASSPHRGPQETQYF,TGTGCCAGCAGCCCGCACAGGGGGCCCCAAGAGACCCAGTACTTC
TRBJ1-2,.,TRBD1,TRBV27,CASSFRGTGGGYTF,TGTGCCAGCAGTTTCCGGGGGACAGGGGGGGGCTACACCTTC
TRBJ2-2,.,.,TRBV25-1,CASTRVAGELFF,TGTGCCAGCACCCGAGTGGCCGGGGAGCTGTTTTTT
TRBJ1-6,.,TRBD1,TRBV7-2,CASSFPGQLNSPLHF,TGTGCCAGCAGCTTCCCGGGACAGCTAAATTCACCCCTCCACTTT
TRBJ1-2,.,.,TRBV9,CASSGGGYGYGYTF,TGTGCCAGCAGCGGGGGGGGCTACGGATATGGCTACACCTTC
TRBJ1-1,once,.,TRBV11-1,CASSFKNTEAFF,TGTGCCAGCAGCTTCAAGAACACTGAAGCTTTCTTT
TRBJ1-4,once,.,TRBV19,CARGGTRGGKEKLFF,TGTGCCAGGGGTGGGACAAGGGGCGGTAAAGAAAAACTGTTTTTT
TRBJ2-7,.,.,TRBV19,CASTDSSRSYEQYF,TGTGCCAGTACCGACTCCTCCCGGTCCTACGAGCAGTACTTC
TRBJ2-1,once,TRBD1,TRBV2,CASSADRGLYNEQFF,TGTGCCAGCAGTGCCGACAGGGGGCTTTACAATGAGCAGTTCTTC
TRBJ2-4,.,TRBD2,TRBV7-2,CASSLGGGAGNIQYF,TGTGCCAGCAGCTTAGGCGGGGGGGCCGGGAACATTCAGTACTTC
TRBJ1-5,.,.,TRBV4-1,CASSQNLRGESNQPQHF,TGCGCCAGCAGCCAAAATCTACGGGGGGAGAGCAATCAGCCCCAGCATTTT
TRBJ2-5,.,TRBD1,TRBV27,CASSPSTGAYEETQYF,TGTGCCAGCAGTCCTTCGACAGGGGCCTACGAGGAGACCCAGTACTTC
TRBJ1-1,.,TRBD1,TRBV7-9,CASSPRTGDTEAFF,TGTGCCAGCAGCCCCAGGACAGGGGACACTGAAGCTTTCTTT
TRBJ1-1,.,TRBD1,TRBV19,CASSLGTGGTEAFF,TGTGCCAGTAGTCTCGGGACAGGGGGCACTGAAGCTTTCTTT
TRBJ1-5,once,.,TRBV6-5,CASSYGSGNQPQHF,TGTGCCAGCAGTTACGGCTCAGGGAATCAGCCCCAGCATTTT
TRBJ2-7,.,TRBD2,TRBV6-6,CASIPREGSPYEQYF,TGTGCCAGCATCCCCCGGGAGGGATCCCCCTACGAGCAGTACTTC
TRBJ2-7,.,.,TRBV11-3,CASSLGGSSYEQYF,TGTGCCAGCAGCTTGGGGGGTAGCTCCTACGAGCAGTACTTC
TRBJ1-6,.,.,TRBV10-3,CAISESMAGVGSPLHF,TGTGCCATCAGTGAGTCGATGGCAGGGGTGGGGTCACCCCTCCACTTT
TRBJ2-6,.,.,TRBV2,CAAMGRSSGANVLTF,TGTGCCGCAATGGGGCGCAGCTCTGGGGCCAACGTCCTGACTTTC
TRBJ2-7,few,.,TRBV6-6,CASSRQGGSYEQYF,TGTGCCAGCAGTAGGCAGGGGGGCTCCTACGAGCAGTACTTC
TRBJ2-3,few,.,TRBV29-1,CSVTASPSTDTQYF,TGCAGCGTTACAGCCTCCCCAAGCACAGATACGCAGTATTTT
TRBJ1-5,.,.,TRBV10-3,CASQLRESQPQHF,TGTGCCTCTCAGCTCCGGGAAAGTCAGCCCCAGCATTTT
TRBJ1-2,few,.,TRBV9,CASTSGGGNGYTF,TGTGCCAGCACCTCCGGGGGGGGAAATGGCTACACCTTC
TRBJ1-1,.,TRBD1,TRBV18,CASSPPSNRGEAFF,TGTGCCAGCTCACCACCCTCGAACAGGGGGGAAGCTTTCTTT
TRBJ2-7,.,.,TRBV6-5,CASQGLAIPYEQYF,TGTGCCTCACAGGGTTTGGCGATCCCCTACGAGCAGTACTTC
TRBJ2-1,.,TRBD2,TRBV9,CASSVAGTSDEQFF,TGTGCCAGCAGCGTAGCCGGGACTAGCGATGAGCAGTTCTTC
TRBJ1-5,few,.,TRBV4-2,CASSQLGLNQPQHF,TGTGCCAGCAGCCAATTGGGACTAAATCAGCCCCAGCATTTT
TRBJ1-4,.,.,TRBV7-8,CASSYRNEKLFF,TGTGCCAGCAGCTACAGGAATGAAAAACTGTTTTTT
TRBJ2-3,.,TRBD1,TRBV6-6,CASDREGVPDTQYF,TGTGCCAGCGACAGGGAAGGGGTTCCAGATACGCAGTATTTT
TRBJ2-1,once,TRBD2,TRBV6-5,CASSSGLGNEQFF,TGTGCCAGCAGTTCGGGACTAGGAAATGAGCAGTTCTTC
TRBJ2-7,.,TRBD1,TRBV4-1,CASSQAPGTGGYEQYF,TGCGCCAGCAGCCAAGCTCCCGGGACAGGGGGTTACGAGCAGTACTTC
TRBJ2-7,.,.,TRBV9,CASSPSRGRYEQYF,TGTGCCAGCAGCCCGTCAAGGGGTCGATACGAGCAGTACTTC
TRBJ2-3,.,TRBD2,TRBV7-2,CASTGGGARTDTQYF,TGTGCCAGCACCGGCGGGGGGGCTCGCACAGATACGCAGTATTTT
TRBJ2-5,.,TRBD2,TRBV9,CASSVGTSGGDQYF,TGTGCCAGCAGCGTAGGAACTAGCGGGGGTGACCAGTACTTC
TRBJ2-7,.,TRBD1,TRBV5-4,CASSIRTGTYEQYF,TGTGCCAGCAGCATTAGGACAGGGACCTACGAGCAGTACTTC
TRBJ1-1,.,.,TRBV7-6,CASSIPQGLNTEAFF,TGTGCCAGCAGCATACCACAGGGCCTGAACACTGAAGCTTTCTTT
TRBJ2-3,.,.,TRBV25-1,CASEGGGPPHTDTQYF,TGTGCCAGCGAGGGCGGGGGCCCTCCCCACACAGATACGCAGTATTTT
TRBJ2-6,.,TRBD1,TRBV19,CASTPRNRGPGANVLTF,TGTGCCAGTACCCCCCGTAACAGGGGACCTGGGGCCAACGTCCTGACTTTC
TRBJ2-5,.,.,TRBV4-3,CASSGTYGGEGGTQYF,TGCGCCAGCAGCGGGACATATGGCGGGGAGGGGGGGACCCAGTACTTC
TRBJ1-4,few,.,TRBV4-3,CASSQEQGRENEKLFF,TGCGCCAGCAGCCAGGAGCAGGGGAGGGAAAATGAAAAACTGTTTTTT
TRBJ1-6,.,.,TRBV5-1,CASSLDGRTRSPLHF,TGCGCCAGCAGCTTGGATGGCAGGACACGTTCACCCCTCCACTTT
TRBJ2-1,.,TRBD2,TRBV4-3,CASSQDPAGGLINEQFF,TGCGCCAGCAGCCAAGACCCAGCGGGGGGGCTAATCAATGAGCAGTTCTTC
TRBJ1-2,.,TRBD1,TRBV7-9,CASSLPETGWVGYTF,TGTGCCAGCAGCTTACCCGAGACAGGGTGGGTTGGCTACACCTTC
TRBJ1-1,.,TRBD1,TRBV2,CASSPHWTGGDTEAFF,TGTGCCAGCAGCCCTCATTGGACAGGGGGTGACACTGAAGCTTTCTTT
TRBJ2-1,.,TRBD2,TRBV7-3,CASSLNLAGGRNEQFF,TGTGCCAGCAGCTTAAATCTAGCGGGGGGCCGGAATGAGCAGTTCTTC
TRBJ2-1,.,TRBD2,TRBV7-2,CASSLRGSGGADEQFF,TGTGCCAGCAGCTTACGAGGTAGCGGGGGGGCCGACGAGCAGTTCTTC
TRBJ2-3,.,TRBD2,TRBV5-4,CASSLAGGRSLGTDTQYF,TGTGCCAGCAGTCTAGCGGGGGGACGGTCCTTGGGCACAGATACGCAGTATTTT
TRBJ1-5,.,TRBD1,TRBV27,CASGQAPEGPQHF,TGTGCCAGCGGACAGGCCCCGGAGGGACCCCAGCATTTT
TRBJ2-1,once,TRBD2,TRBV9,CASSVGLAGWDNEQFF,TGTGCCAGCAGCGTGGGATTAGCGGGGTGGGACAATGAGCAGTTCTTC
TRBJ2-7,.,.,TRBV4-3,CASSQVGGEQYF,TGCGCCAGCAGCCAAGTAGGGGGCGAGCAGTACTTC
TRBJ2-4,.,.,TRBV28,CASSRDFAQAKNIQYF,TGTGCCAGCAGTCGGGACTTCGCGCAAGCCAAAAACATTCAGTACTTC
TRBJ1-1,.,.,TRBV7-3,CASSLNGARRVEAFF,TGTGCCAGCAGCTTAAATGGGGCGAGGAGGGTTGAAGCTTTCTTT
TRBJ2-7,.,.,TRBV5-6,CASSYLGEQYF,TGTGCCAGCAGCTACCTCGGCGAGCAGTACTTC
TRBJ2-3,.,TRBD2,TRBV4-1,CASSQDQAGVSTDTQYF,TGCGCCAGCAGCCAAGATCAAGCGGGGGTGAGCACAGATACGCAGTATTTT
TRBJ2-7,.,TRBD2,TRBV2,CASSDTSGGPLYEQYF,TGTGCCAGCAGTGACACTAGCGGGGGGCCTCTCTACGAGCAGTACTTC
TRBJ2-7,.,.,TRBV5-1,CASSLAPGYEQYF,TGCGCCAGCAGCTTGGCCCCGGGCTACGAGCAGTACTTC
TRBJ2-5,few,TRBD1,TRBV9,CASSATGVTQYF,TGTGCCAGCAGCGCGACAGGGGTCACCCAGTACTTC
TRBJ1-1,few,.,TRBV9,CASSVGQAGLLMNTEAFF,TGTGCCAGCAGCGTAGGACAGGCAGGTTTACTTATGAACACTGAAGCTTTCTTT
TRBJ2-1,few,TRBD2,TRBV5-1,CASSFSGTSPHEQFF,TGCGCCAGCAGCTTTTCCGGGACTAGCCCCCATGAGCAGTTCTTC